A single sample is the source of the 9 T cell receptor beta chains below, sequenced in a study of T cells in Graves' hyperthyroidism and ophthalmopathy. Amplified TCR beta CDR3 regions derived from RNA transcripts. HTBI primers were the set used in a first-round RT-PCR of the TCR CDR3. TCRdb reanalysed the multiplex PCR reads using MiXCR and keeps one entry per CDR3 protein. The repertoire has hundreds of thousands of distinct CDR3 sequences, roughly 21% of them found once; the top ten carry around 50%. Sequencing was carried out using blood. The source is a man between 35 and 55 years old with Graves' ophthalmopathy.

DNA for the CDR3: TGCGCCAGCAGCTTGATTCCCCTCGGGGAGACCCAGTACTTC. Its protein is CASSLIPLGETQYF. The rearrangement uses TRBV5-1 and TRBJ2-5; D is ambiguous. Trimming shortened V by 1 base and J by 5 bases, and 12 bases separated the two germline ends. CDR3 length: 14 amino acids. Germline lookup yields CDR1 SGHRS and CDR2 YFSETQ.

The chain combines TRBV11-2 with TRBJ2-3; D may be TRBD2 (7 bases). Germline loops: CDR1 SGHAT, CDR2 FQNNGV. Trimming took off 4 bases at V and 2 bases at J, with 13 bases between the two ends. This CDR3 has 15 amino acids. Written as DNA, the CDR3 is TGTGCCAGCAGCTCCCTAGGGGGGGACACAGATACGCAGTATTTT. This encodes CASSSLGGDTDTQYF.

The table lists this clonotype with a few counts. V is TRBV6-2 or TRBV6-3 and J is TRBJ2-3; D gene ambiguous. Germline V gene data show CDR1 as MNHEY and CDR2 as SVGEGT. This CDR3 spans 11 amino acids. V dropped 6 bases and J dropped 8 bases, with 9 bases sitting between them. The CDR3 region has the DNA TGTGCCAGCAGCACCCCGGGTACGCAGTATTTT. As protein: CASSTPGTQYF.

In its sample, this clonotype was seen a few times. The rearrangement links TRBV30 to TRBJ1-1; D is ambiguous. Trimming took off 3 bases at V and 2 bases at J, with 10 bases between the two ends. Looked up from germline, CDR1 is GTSNPN and CDR2 is SVGIG (reference sequence). The CDR3 has 13 residues. CDR3 in DNA: TGTGCCTGGAGCGATAACATAAACACTGAAGCTTTCTTT. This gives the protein CAWSDNINTEAFF.

The chain links TRBV7-2 to TRBJ1-5; D may be TRBD1 (5 bases). Trimming took off 1 base at V and 5 bases at J, with 15 bases between the two ends. The CDR3 length is 16 residues. In germline, CDR1 is SGHTA, CDR2 FQGNSA. CDR3 protein: CASSLGVGRADQPQHF. CDR3 nucleotide sequence: TGTGCCAGCAGCTTAGGGGTAGGCAGGGCAGATCAGCCCCAGCATTTT.

This clonotype has at least ten counts. The chain joins TRBV30 to TRBJ2-7; weak D call: TRBD1 (6 bases). The CDR3 spans 13 residues. The ends were cut back, 2 bases at V and 0 bases at J, with 8 bases in the middle. Germline-derived CDR1 and CDR2 are GTSNPN and SVGIG (reference sequence). Here the CDR3 DNA reads TGTGCCTGGAGTCGGACAGACTCCTACGAGCAGTACTTC. Translated: CAWSRTDSYEQYF.

This clonotype was seen ten or more times. The V call is TRBV20-1, the J call TRBJ2-3; D might be TRBD2 (5 bases). This CDR3 spans 14 amino acids. The V end lost 5 bases, the J end lost 0 bases, and 12 bases lay between the germline ends. Germline V gives CDR1 DFQATT, CDR2 SNEGSKA (reference sequence). The CDR3 region has the DNA TGCAGTGCTCAGCGGATGACCAGCACAGATACGCAGTATTTT. This gives the protein CSAQRMTSTDTQYF.

This clonotype was observed a handful of times. A read error is possible here, since a much larger clone lies one base away. The V gene is TRBV27, the J gene TRBJ2-3; D possibly uses TRBD1 or TRBD2 (5 bases each). The CDR3 is made up of 13 amino acids. The V gene's germline CDR1 is MNHEY and CDR2 SMNVEV (reference sequence). The CDR3 protein is CAGSYLGADTQYF. The CDR3 nucleotides are TGTGCCGGCAGTTACCTGGGGGCAGATACGCAGTATTTT.

The V and J genes are TRBV30 and TRBJ2-1, with 7 bases that match TRBD2. The J segment lost 5 bases and the V segment lost 2 bases, leaving 6 bases of the junction unmatched. Germline V lookup: CDR1 GTSNPN, CDR2 SVGIG (reference sequence). This CDR3 has 14 amino acids. The CDR3 bases are TGTGCCTGGAGTCGGGGCGGGAGCGACAATGAGCAGTTCTTC. It encodes CAWSRGGSDNEQFF.